This TCR beta chain was sequenced in a study of human T cells and chemical hapten exposure (dated by TCRdb to the early 2020s). Some background on the complete study: For sensitization, 2% DPC in acetone was applied to a roughly 2 cm by roughly 2 cm area of upper inner arm skin. This study followed changes in the peripheral blood TCR repertoire in vivo during primary and secondary sensitization of alopecia patients to the hapten diphenylcyclopropenone (DPC). Blood samples were taken from patients before sensitization (week 0) and at 2, 6 and about 24 weeks after DPC sensitization. Blood for TCR sequencing was provided by twenty-nine alopecia patients at one to four time points (pre-sensitization, 2, 6 and 24 weeks). The libraries were sequenced as a pool, and the TCR yield per sample differed mostly because of small variations in library volumes within the pool. The patient cohort, mostly female, included alopecia areata with under or over 50% scalp involvement, alopecia totalis and alopecia universalis. Patients additionally received weekly therapeutic DPC doses to the scalp throughout the roughly 25-week study period. Patch testing was done on the upper back using Finn chambers containing 0.01% DPC, and results were scored after 6 days according to International Contact Dermatitis Research Group standards. The research as a whole found: After repeated subsampling, the strength of the expansion versus patch-test correlation and the threshold at which it became significant changed. No change with DPC sensitization was found in the number of TCRs above 1 in 1000 frequency, and no evidence of global repertoire structure alterations was found. The number of PT1 expanded TCRs positively correlated with patch test score, significant at thresholds 8, 16 and 32 but not 4. Because every patient had alopecia, a presumed autoimmune disease, the patients' immune response might differ from that of healthy individuals. Compared with pre-sensitization or healthy control sets, expanded TCRs formed significantly more large CDR3 similarity clusters, which is consistent with antigen-driven responses.

The time point label of this sample denotes: patch test 3, about 24 weeks after DPC sensitization. The sample's treatment or condition label is to be understood as: therapeutic diphenylcyclopropenone sensitization with weekly scalp DPC. Blood at each patch-test visit was drawn before the patch test was applied. Patients were eligible if aged 18 to 70, diagnosed with alopecia and judged suitable for DPC therapy, and pregnant patients were excluded. Total RNA was extracted from unfractionated whole blood that had been collected in Tempus Blood RNA tubes. Its CDR3 holds 14 amino acids, cysteine through phenylalanine. Just CDR3 DNA is preserved here, 42 bases in frame from base 1. V gives up 3 bases and J gives up 8 bases, and the segment between their germline ends measures 13 bases. For CDR1 and CDR2, the germline V gene lists KGHDR and SFDVKD. This clonotype was found a few times. Its antigen is currently not known. Base qualities are not provided; no much larger clone lies one nucleotide away.

The library relied on RACE. Sequencing used a NextSeq 500. During library preparation, unique molecular identifiers were attached to individual cDNA molecules so that TCRs could be counted in a quantitative, reproducible way. Both TCR alpha and TCR beta chains were sequenced from each blood RNA sample. Processing in the source paper ran as follows. Samples had a median of 95,638 TCRs, with a range from roughly 20,000 to 700,000. V, J and CDR3 annotation of the TCR reads was carried out using the Decombinator software suite. For PS versus PT1 abundance plots, all samples were subsampled to the same number of TCRs (28,000). TCRs were defined as expanded if absent before sensitization and observed at least eight times at the 2-week time point. Using fastp trimming at Q25 and MiXCR clonotype assembly, TCRdb reanalyzed the public sequencing data and kept in-frame beta chains. Each entry merges the rows of one CDR3 protein and shows their most common DNA and genes. TCRdb, not the original authors, processed these V and J calls. For this sample the table gives 150,000 to 200,000 distinct CDR3 sequences, of which 25% to 35% were detected only once. The ten biggest clones cover 2.1% of the sample.

The sequence came from a woman aged 18-29 years with alopecia areata. Some clones in this sample may be carry-over from other donors' samples. The V gene is TRBV24-1 and the J gene is TRBJ2-1; the D region possibly corresponds to TRBD2 (6 bases align). Sequencing used whole blood, obtained in connection with sensitization to the hapten diphenylcyclopropenone (DPC). The CDR3 in this case is CATSDGGSSDEQFF. Here is the DNA: TGTGCCACCAGTGATGGAGGGAGTAGCGATGAGCAGTTCTTC.